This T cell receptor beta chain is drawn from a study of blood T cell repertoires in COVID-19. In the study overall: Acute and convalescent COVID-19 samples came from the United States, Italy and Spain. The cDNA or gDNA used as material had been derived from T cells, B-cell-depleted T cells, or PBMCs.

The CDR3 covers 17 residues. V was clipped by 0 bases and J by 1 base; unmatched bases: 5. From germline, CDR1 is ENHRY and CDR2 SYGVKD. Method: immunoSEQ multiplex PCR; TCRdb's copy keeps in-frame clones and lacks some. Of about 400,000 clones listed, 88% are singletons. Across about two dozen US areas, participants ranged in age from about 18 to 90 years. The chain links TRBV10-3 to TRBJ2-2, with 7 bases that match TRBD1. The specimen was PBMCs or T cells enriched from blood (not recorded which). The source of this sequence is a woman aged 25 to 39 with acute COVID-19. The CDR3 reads CAISESGHRGNTGELFF. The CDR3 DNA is TGTGCCATCAGTGAGTCGGGTCACAGGGGGAACACCGGGGAGCTGTTTTTT.